This T cell receptor (beta chain) was identified during a study of CD8+ T cells in alopecia areata. On the study more broadly: Dosing spanned 6 to 18 months on tofacitinib, then 6 months off drug. Findings and caveats of the study: On tofacitinib, scalp and blood still held many of the expanded lesional clones. Scalp clonality dropped significantly under tofacitinib, as did expanded CD8+ top-100 clones.

RNA was isolated and reverse transcribed to cDNA, the sequencing template. Assay: immunoSEQ multiplex PCR; the TCRdb copy retains only in-frame clones and omits some. The data hold 95,000 to 120,000 clones, with approximately 55% observed a single time. About this clone: Its antigen is undetermined.

Treatment reported: oral pan-JAK inhibitor, 5-10 mg twice daily. The CDR3 covers 16 residues. Germline V CDR1 and CDR2: LGHNA, YNFKEQ. The V and J ends lost 0 bases and 6 bases, in that order; junction bases with no gene match: 7. The TCR originated in a human donor with alopecia areata. The V and J genes are TRBV4-2 and TRBJ2-1; 8 nucleotides agree with TRBD2. The sequenced sample was CD4+ T cells sorted from blood, obtained at week 24, from a patient treated with tofacitinib. Written as DNA, the CDR3 is TGTGCCAGCAGCCAAGAGTATCGGGGGGGATTCAATGAGCAGTTCTTC. Translating gives CASSQEYRGGFNEQFF.